This T cell receptor beta chain appears in the sequencing data of a study of T-cell reconstitution after alpha-beta-depleted transplantation in children. Unique molecular identifiers were incorporated when the TCRbeta library was constructed. TCRdb analysed the PCR reads with MiXCR anew, one entry per CDR3 protein. The data hold 610,000 or so distinct CDR3 sequences, with 25% to 30% observed a single time. Overall study findings and caveats: Recipient T cells and thymic progenitors that survived were the source of the high TCRbeta diversity seen at day 60 in some patients. One year after transplant, T-cell counts and diversity came mostly from newly produced T cells. Expanded clones from the graft, numbering several hundred, reportedly supplied alpha-beta T cells about two months after transplant.

This clonotype showed up just a few times. Its antigen remains unknown. The CDR3 covers 13 residues. V lost 1 base, J lost 3 bases, and 10 bases lay in between. Germline V lookup: CDR1 SQVTM, CDR2 ANQGSEA. The receptor comes from a boy under two years old with Wiskott-Aldrich syndrome, due to receive a stem cell transplant. The V and J genes are TRBV29-1 and TRBJ2-7; D might be TRBD1 (6 bases). The input for sequencing was PBMCs, taken before TCRalphabeta/CD19-depleted stem cell transplant. The CDR3 reads CSVEGVGGYEQYF. In DNA form, the CDR3 reads TGCAGCGTTGAAGGGGTAGGGGGCTACGAGCAGTACTTC.